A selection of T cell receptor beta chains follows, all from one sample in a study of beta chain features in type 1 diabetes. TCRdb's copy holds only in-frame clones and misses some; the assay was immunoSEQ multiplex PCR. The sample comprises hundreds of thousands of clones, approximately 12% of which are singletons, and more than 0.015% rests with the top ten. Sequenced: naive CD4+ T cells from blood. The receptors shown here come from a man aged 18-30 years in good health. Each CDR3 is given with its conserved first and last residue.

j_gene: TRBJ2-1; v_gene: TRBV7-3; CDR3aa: CASSSVLAGEYNEQFF
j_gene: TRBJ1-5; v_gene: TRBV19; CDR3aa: CASSIEESNQPQHF
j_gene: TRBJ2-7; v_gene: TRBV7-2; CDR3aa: CASSYPLGQSPYEQYF
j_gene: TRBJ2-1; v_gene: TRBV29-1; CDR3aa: CSGTWVEYNEQFF
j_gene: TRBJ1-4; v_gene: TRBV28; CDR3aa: CASSMGPRGEKLFF
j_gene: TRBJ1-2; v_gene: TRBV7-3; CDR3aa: CASSLNGGSTGGYTF
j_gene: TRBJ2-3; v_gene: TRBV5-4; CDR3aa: CASSTGTGNTDTQYF
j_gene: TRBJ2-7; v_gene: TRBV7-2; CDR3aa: CASSPQGNFYEQYF
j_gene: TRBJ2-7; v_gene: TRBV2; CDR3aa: CARDRGGVEQYF
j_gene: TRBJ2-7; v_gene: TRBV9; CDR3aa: CASSATSGVYEQYF
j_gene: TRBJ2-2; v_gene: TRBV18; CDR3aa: CASSPSIGQGVTGELFF
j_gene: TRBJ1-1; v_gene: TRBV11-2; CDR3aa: CASSLDTRQAPGAFF
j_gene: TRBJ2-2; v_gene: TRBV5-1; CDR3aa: CASSMPRDRGTGELFF
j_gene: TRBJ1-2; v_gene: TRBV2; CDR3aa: CASVRQGNGYTF
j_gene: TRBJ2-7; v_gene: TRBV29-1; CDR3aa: CSVSGASGVIKEQYF
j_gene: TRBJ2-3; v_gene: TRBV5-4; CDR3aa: CASSLETSIRTDTQYF
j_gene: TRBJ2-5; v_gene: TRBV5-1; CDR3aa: CASSEGTGGRGETQYF
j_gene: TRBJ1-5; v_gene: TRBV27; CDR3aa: CASSPQQGQGRPQHF
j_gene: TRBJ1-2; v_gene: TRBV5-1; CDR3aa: CASSFGTGNYGYTF
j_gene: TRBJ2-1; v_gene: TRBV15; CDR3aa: CATTIRDSNEQFF
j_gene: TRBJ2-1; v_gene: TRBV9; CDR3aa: CASSEGLAGGDPFF
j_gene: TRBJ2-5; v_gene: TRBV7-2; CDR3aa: CASSLDRLYQETQYF
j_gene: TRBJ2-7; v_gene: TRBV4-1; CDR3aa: CASSQAGLADYHEQYF
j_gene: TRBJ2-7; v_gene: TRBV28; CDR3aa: CASSLTDRAGEQYF
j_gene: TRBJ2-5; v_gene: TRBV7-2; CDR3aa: CASSLDRGETQYF
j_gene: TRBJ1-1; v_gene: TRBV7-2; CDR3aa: CASSPLRGSEAFF
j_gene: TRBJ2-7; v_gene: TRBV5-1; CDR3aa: CASSLGGRYEQYF
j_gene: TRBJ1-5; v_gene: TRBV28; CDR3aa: CASTLNLRQYNQPQHF